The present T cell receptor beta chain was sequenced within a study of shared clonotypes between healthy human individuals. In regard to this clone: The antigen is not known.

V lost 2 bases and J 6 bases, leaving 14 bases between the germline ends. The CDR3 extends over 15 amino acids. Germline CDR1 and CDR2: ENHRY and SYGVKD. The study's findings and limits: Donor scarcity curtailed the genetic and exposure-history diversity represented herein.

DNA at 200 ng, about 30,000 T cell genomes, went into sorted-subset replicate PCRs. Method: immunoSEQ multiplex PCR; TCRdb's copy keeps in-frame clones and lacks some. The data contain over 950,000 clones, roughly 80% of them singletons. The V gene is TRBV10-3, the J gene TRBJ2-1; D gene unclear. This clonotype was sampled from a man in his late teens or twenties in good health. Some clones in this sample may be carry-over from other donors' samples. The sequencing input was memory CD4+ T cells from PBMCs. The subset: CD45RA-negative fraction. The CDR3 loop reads CAISETRPSGNEQFF. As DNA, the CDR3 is TGTGCCATCAGTGAGACCCGGCCAAGTGGCAATGAGCAGTTCTTC.